These 12 T cell receptor beta chains were all obtained from the same sample, sequenced in a study of T-cell reconstitution after alpha-beta-depleted transplantation in children. Unique molecular identifiers were incorporated during preparation of the TCRbeta library. TCRdb reprocessed the PCR reads with MiXCR, giving one entry per CDR3 protein. The data show around 450,000 distinct CDR3 sequences, roughly a tenth seen once. This sample comprised PBMCs, obtained before TCRalphabeta/CD19-depleted stem cell transplant. These receptors all stem from a child between 2 and 9 years old with inherited bone marrow failure, due to receive a stem cell transplant.

This sequence joins TRBV20-1 and TRBJ1-3; D possibly corresponds to TRBD1 (5 bases). This CDR3 comprises 15 residues. The germline V gene encodes CDR1 DFQATT and CDR2 SNEGSKA (reference sequence). The ends were cut back, 5 bases at V and 2 bases at J, with 16 bases in the middle. This CDR3 is CSAHPRQLTGNTIYF. CDR3 DNA sequence: TGCAGTGCTCACCCGAGACAGTTGACTGGAAACACCATATATTTT.

This clonotype was seen repeatedly, ten times or more. Here the CDR3 reads CAWSLAGLNTEAFF. In DNA, the CDR3 is TGTGCCTGGAGTTTAGCAGGACTTAACACTGAAGCTTTCTTT. The rearrangement links TRBV30 to TRBJ1-1; D not certain. The CDR3 consists of 14 residues. Trimming removed 2 bases at V and 2 bases at J, with 12 bases between. Germline V gene sequence: CDR1 GTSNPN, CDR2 SVGIG (reference sequence).

This chain connects TRBV10-3 to TRBJ1-3; D might be TRBD1 (6 bases). There are 15 residues in the CDR3. V was clipped by 3 bases and J by 2 bases, with 11 bases between them. CDR1 is ENHRY and CDR2 is SYGVKD in the germline V gene. The CDR3 spells CAISEFGGAGNTIYF. CDR3 DNA: TGTGCCATCAGTGAATTCGGGGGCGCTGGAAACACCATATATTTT.

Regarding this clonotype: It may be a read error: a sequence one base away is much more abundant. The chain couples TRBV24-1 to TRBJ1-5; D is perhaps TRBD1 (5 bases). In germline, CDR1 is KGHDR, CDR2 SFDVKD. The V end was cut by 5 bases, the J end by 7 bases, with 14 bases between. This CDR3 comprises 14 residues. DNA for the CDR3: TGTGCCACCAGTGGCGCACAGGTCGGACAGCCCCAGCATTTT. It specifies CATSGAQVGQPQHF.

This clonotype occurred many times. The chain has TRBV12-3 or TRBV12-4 and TRBJ1-6, with unresolved D. Trimming took off 5 bases at V and 7 bases at J, with 9 bases between the two ends. This CDR3 contains 13 residues. CDR3 protein: CASSQRENSPLHF. The CDR3 coding sequence is TGTGCCAGCAGTCAAAGAGAGAATTCACCCCTCCACTTT.

This clonotype has just a few counts. The genes are TRBV21-1 and TRBJ2-7; no DNA check was done on the table's D call, TRBD1. TRBV21-1 is shown as a pseudogene. The CDR3 is 16 amino acids. CDR3 region: CASSTPEGTGSYEQYF. CDR3 DNA sequence: TGTGCCAGCAGCACCCCTGAAGGGACAGGGTCCTACGAGCAGTACTTC.

The V and J genes are TRBV19 and TRBJ2-5; D might be TRBD1 (6 bases). The CDR3 totals 14 residues. Germline V gene data show CDR1 as LNHDA and CDR2 as SQIVND (reference sequence). The V gene lost 1 base and the J gene lost 8 bases, with 14 bases spanning the gap. CDR3 loop: CASSIVGTPITQYF. For the CDR3, the DNA is TGTGCCAGTAGTATAGTCGGGACACCGATAACCCAGTACTTC.

This clonotype has ten or more counts. This chain connects TRBV25-1 to TRBJ2-3; D gene ambiguous. Germline V gene lookup returns CDR1 MGHDK and CDR2 SYGVNS. The CDR3 loop spans 15 amino acids. The V end was cut by 0 bases, the J end by 0 bases, with 7 bases between. CDR3 loop: CASSEYLRSTDTQYF. CDR3 sequence (DNA): TGTGCCAGCAGTGAATATCTGCGTAGCACAGATACGCAGTATTTT.

This clonotype showed up many times. V gene TRBV12-3 or TRBV12-4 combines with J gene TRBJ1-2; 9 positions agree with TRBD1. The CDR3 is made up of 14 amino acids. The J segment lost 4 bases and the V segment lost 6 bases, leaving 6 bases of the junction unmatched. The CDR3 loop reads CASSFPGQGYGYTF. The CDR3 coding sequence is TGTGCCAGCAGCTTCCCGGGACAGGGCTATGGCTACACCTTC.

This clonotype has a count of ten or more. V is TRBV5-6 and J is TRBJ2-3; no firm D call. Trimming shortened V by 5 bases and J by 5 bases, and 9 bases separated the two germline ends. The germline V gene encodes CDR1 SGHDT and CDR2 YYEEEE. The CDR3 has 12 residues. In DNA form, the CDR3 reads TGTGCCAGCAGTCAAGAGGTAGATACGCAGTATTTT. Protein sequence: CASSQEVDTQYF.

This clonotype has ten or more counts. The rearrangement links TRBV7-8 to TRBJ2-1; 12 bases are shared with TRBD2. Per germline, CDR1 SGHVS and CDR2 FQNEAQ. CDR3 size: 17 residues. V trimming: 0 bases; J trimming: 9 bases; junction bases outside the gene matches: 9. The CDR3 DNA reads TGTGCCAGCAGCTTAGCTGTCGGACTAGCGGGATTTAGTGAGCAGTTCTTC. Translation: CASSLAVGLAGFSEQFF.

A few counts support this clonotype. This chain joins TRBV28 and TRBJ2-7, with TRBD2 matching over 16 bases. CDR3 size: 20 residues. Germline V CDR1 and CDR2: MDHEN, SYDVKM. Trimming removed 3 bases from V and 0 bases from J; junction bases left unmatched: 11. CDR3 sequence reads: CASSFLPGTSGRVSSYEQYF. In DNA, the CDR3 is TGTGCCAGCAGTTTCCTACCCGGGACTAGCGGGAGGGTTAGCTCCTACGAGCAGTACTTC.